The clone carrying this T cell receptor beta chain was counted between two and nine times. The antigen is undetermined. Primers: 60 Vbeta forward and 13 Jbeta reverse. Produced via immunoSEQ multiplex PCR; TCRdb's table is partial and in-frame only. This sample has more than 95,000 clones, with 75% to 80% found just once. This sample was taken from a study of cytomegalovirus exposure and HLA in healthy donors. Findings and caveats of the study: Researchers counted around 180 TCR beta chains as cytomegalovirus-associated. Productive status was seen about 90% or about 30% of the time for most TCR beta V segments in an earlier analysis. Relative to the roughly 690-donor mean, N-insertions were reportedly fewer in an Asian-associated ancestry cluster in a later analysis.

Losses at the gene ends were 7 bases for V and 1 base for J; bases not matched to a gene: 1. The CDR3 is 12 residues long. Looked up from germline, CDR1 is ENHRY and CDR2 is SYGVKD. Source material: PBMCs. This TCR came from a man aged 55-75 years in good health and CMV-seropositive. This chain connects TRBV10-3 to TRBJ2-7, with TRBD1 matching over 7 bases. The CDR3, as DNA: TGTGCCATCAAGGGACAGTCCTACGAGCAGTACTTC. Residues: CAIKGQSYEQYF.